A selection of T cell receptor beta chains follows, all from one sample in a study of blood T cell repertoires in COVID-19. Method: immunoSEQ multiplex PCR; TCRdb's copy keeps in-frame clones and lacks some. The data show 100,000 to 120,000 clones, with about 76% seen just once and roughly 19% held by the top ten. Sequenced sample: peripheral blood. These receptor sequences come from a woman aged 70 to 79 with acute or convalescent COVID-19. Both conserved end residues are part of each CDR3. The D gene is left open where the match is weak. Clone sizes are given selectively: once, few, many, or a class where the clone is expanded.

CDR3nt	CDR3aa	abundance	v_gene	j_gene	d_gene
TGTGCCAGCAGCTCTCCTAGCGGGGGGGTGAACACCGGGGAGCTGTTTTTT	CASSSPSGGVNTGELFF	-	TRBV7-2	TRBJ2-2	TRBD2
TGTGCCAGCAGCGTCTTAGCGGGGGTAGAGACCCAGTACTTC	CASSVLAGVETQYF	-	TRBV9	TRBJ2-5	TRBD2
TGCGCCAGCAGCACGGGGAGGGCTGGGGAGACCCAGTACTTC	CASSTGRAGETQYF	-	TRBV10-1	TRBJ2-5	TRBD2
TGTGCCAGCAGACCGACAGGGGGCTCCTACGAGCAGTACTTC	CASRPTGGSYEQYF	-	TRBV7-9	TRBJ2-7	TRBD1
TGTGCCAGCAGTGAACGGGGCAGGGGTAGCTATAATTCACCCCTCCACTTT	CASSERGRGSYNSPLHF	-	TRBV2	TRBJ1-6	-
TGTGCCAGCAGCCAAGTTGACGGGATCGAGCAGTACTTC	CASSQVDGIEQYF	-	TRBV3-1/TRBV3-2	TRBJ2-7	-
TGTGCCTGGAGATTCGACAGTGTGAACACTGAAGCTTTCTTT	CAWRFDSVNTEAFF	once	TRBV30	TRBJ1-1	-
TGTGCCAGCAGGGATAGACAGCGGGACGAGCAGTACTTC	CASRDRQRDEQYF	-	TRBV7-6	TRBJ2-7	-
TGTGCCAGCAGCCAGAGCGGGAGGAAACAAGAGACCCAGTACTTC	CASSQSGRKQETQYF	few	TRBV14	TRBJ2-5	TRBD2
TGTGCCCGACAACCCGAAGGCGGGACAGGGTTAGCGGGTGGCTACACCTTC	CARQPEGGTGLAGGYTF	-	TRBV27	TRBJ1-2	TRBD1
TGTGCCAGCAGCTCGGGGACAGGCCAATATGGCTACACCTTC	CASSSGTGQYGYTF	-	TRBV7-2	TRBJ1-2	TRBD1
TGTGCCAGCAGCTTAGAGGGGAATAATTCACCCCTCCACTTT	CASSLEGNNSPLHF	-	TRBV7-2	TRBJ1-6	-
TGCGCCAGCAGCTCGCTGGGACAGGCACACCAGGGCACTGAAGCTTTCTTT	CASSSLGQAHQGTEAFF	-	TRBV5-1	TRBJ1-1	TRBD1
TGTGCCTGGAGCTCGGGGGGTTGGAGTCAGCCCCAGCATTTT	CAWSSGGWSQPQHF	-	TRBV30	TRBJ1-5	-
TGCGCCAGCAGCCCGGACATAGCTAACTATGGCTACACCTTC	CASSPDIANYGYTF	-	TRBV5-1	TRBJ1-2	-
TGTGCCAGCAGCTTAGGGGCGAAGAGCTCCTACAATGAGCAGTTCTTC	CASSLGAKSSYNEQFF	-	TRBV11-2	TRBJ2-1	-
TGCAGCGTTGAAGTAGGGGGAGCAAGTGGCTACACCTTC	CSVEVGGASGYTF	-	TRBV29-1	TRBJ1-2	-
TGCGCCAGCAGCATCCGGTCGGGAGGAGGTGGGGCCAACGTCCTGACTTTC	CASSIRSGGGGANVLTF	once	TRBV5-1	TRBJ2-6	TRBD2
TGTGCCAGCAGCTTGTACAGCTATGGCTACACCTTC	CASSLYSYGYTF	-	TRBV5-8	TRBJ1-2	-
TGTGCCAGCAGCAAGACGACAGCCGAAGCTTTCTTT	CASSKTTAEAFF	-	TRBV6-5	TRBJ1-1	-
TGTGCCAGCAGTTTTGGGACAGGAAAAAGGTCACCCCTCCACTTT	CASSFGTGKRSPLHF	-	TRBV28	TRBJ1-6	TRBD1
TGTGCCAGCAGCTTAGAAGGGAGTAAGCAGTTCTTC	CASSLEGSKQFF	-	TRBV11-2	TRBJ2-1	-
TGTGCCAGTAGTATACTCCGGACAGGCACTGAAGCTTTCTTT	CASSILRTGTEAFF	-	TRBV19	TRBJ1-1	TRBD1
TGTGCCAGCAGTTACTTGGCAGACTATGGCTACACCTTC	CASSYLADYGYTF	few	TRBV6-2/TRBV6-3	TRBJ1-2	-
TGTGCCAGCAGTTACACAGGGAGTGGGGGCTACACCTTC	CASSYTGSGGYTF	-	TRBV6-2/TRBV6-3	TRBJ1-2	-
TGTGCCAGCAGCCTTCGGACAGGGGCGGACTACGACTATGGCTACACCTTC	CASSLRTGADYDYGYTF	-	TRBV7-8	TRBJ1-2	TRBD1
TGTGCCAGCTCACCAGTTAACCAAGAGACCCAGTACTTC	CASSPVNQETQYF	-	TRBV18	TRBJ2-5	-
TGCGCCAGCAGTGAGCCGGGACAGGGGAGCTATGGCTACACCTTC	CASSEPGQGSYGYTF	-	TRBV10-2	TRBJ1-2	TRBD1
TGTGCCAGCAGTGAAGTTCACGGCAGGGGCCCCCTGGCGCAGTATTTT	CASSEVHGRGPLAQYF	-	TRBV25-1	TRBJ2-3	-
TGTGCCACTTGGGACAGGGTAACTGAAGCTTTCTTT	CATWDRVTEAFF	few	TRBV6-5	TRBJ1-1	TRBD1
TGTGCCAGCAGTTACCTGGACAGGAGTAGCAATCAGCCCCAGCATTTT	CASSYLDRSSNQPQHF	-	TRBV6-2/TRBV6-3	TRBJ1-5	TRBD1
TGTGCCAGCAGTGCCCCGGGGACTAAAAACAATGAGCAGTTCTTC	CASSAPGTKNNEQFF	-	TRBV27	TRBJ2-1	TRBD2
TGTGCCAGCAGTTCCGAGATTAGCTCCTACAATGAGCAGTTCTTC	CASSSEISSYNEQFF	-	TRBV27	TRBJ2-1	-
TGTGCCAGCAGCCCGTGGGAGGCAGGCCGCTTGCATTTT	CASSPWEAGRLHF	-	TRBV7-9	TRBJ1-5	-
TGTGCCAGCAGCTGGTTAGCGGGGGGGCCCACAGATACGCAGTATTTT	CASSWLAGGPTDTQYF	-	TRBV5-6	TRBJ2-3	TRBD2
TGTGCCAGCAGCTCGGCCAACCTACAGGGGGCGCGGATTGGAGAGCAGTACTTC	CASSSANLQGARIGEQYF	-	TRBV5-4	TRBJ2-7	TRBD1
TGTGCCAGCAGCTTTAAACAGACTAATGAAAAACTGTTTTTT	CASSFKQTNEKLFF	-	TRBV5-6	TRBJ1-4	-
TGTGCCACCAGTTCGGACAGGGGAGATACCGGGGAGCTGTTTTTT	CATSSDRGDTGELFF	-	TRBV24-1	TRBJ2-2	TRBD1
TGTGCCAGCAGTCCCTCAGGGGTTCTTGACACCGGGGAGCTGTTTTTT	CASSPSGVLDTGELFF	-	TRBV27	TRBJ2-2	-
TGTGCCAGCAGCCCTGCTGAGTCCTACGAGCAGTACTTC	CASSPAESYEQYF	-	TRBV7-8	TRBJ2-7	-
TGTGCCAGCAGCTTACCACCGGGAGGAGATGGCTACACCTTC	CASSLPPGGDGYTF	-	TRBV7-2	TRBJ1-2	-
TGTGCCAGTAGTATAGCAAAACAGGGGCGCTATGGCTACACCTTC	CASSIAKQGRYGYTF	-	TRBV19	TRBJ1-2	TRBD1
TGTGCCAGCTCAGTCCGCCGACAGACACAATGGTACCAAGAGACCCAGTACTTC	CASSVRRQTQWYQETQYF	-	TRBV18	TRBJ2-5	-
TGTGCAAGTGGTTCGGTCTATGGCTACACCTTC	CASGSVYGYTF	-	TRBV27	TRBJ1-2	-
TGTGCCAGCAGCTTAGTGGGACTAGCGGGGGGACCTACGAATGAGCAGTTCTTC	CASSLVGLAGGPTNEQFF	-	TRBV7-2	TRBJ2-1	TRBD2
TGCAGCCTTTCGGGGGGGGTATACAATGAGCAGTTCTTC	CSLSGGVYNEQFF	-	TRBV29-1	TRBJ2-1	TRBD2
TGTGCCAGCAGTCCAACACCGGGACAGAGGGAAGCTTTCTTT	CASSPTPGQREAFF	-	TRBV3-1/TRBV3-2	TRBJ1-1	TRBD1
TGTGCCAGCAGGCCGGGCCAGGGGATGGCCGGGGAGCTGTTTTTT	CASRPGQGMAGELFF	-	TRBV7-6	TRBJ2-2	-
TGTGCCAGCAGCAATGCGGGGGCCCACACAGATACGCAGTATTTT	CASSNAGAHTDTQYF	-	TRBV7-9	TRBJ2-3	-
TGTGCCAGCAGCTTAGTCTGGGGCCCCAAAGAGACCCAGTACTTC	CASSLVWGPKETQYF	-	TRBV7-2	TRBJ2-5	-
TGCGCCAGCAGCATTACGGGACAGGGGGGCGGAAACACCATATATTTT	CASSITGQGGGNTIYF	-	TRBV5-1	TRBJ1-3	TRBD1
TGTGCCTGGAGTCTCTCTCGTTACAGGGGCAGCAATCAGCCCCAGCATTTT	CAWSLSRYRGSNQPQHF	-	TRBV30	TRBJ1-5	TRBD1
TGTGCCACCCTGAGGACAGGGGGACGTGAGGCTGAGCAGTTCTTC	CATLRTGGREAEQFF	-	TRBV21-1	TRBJ2-1	-
TGTGCCAGCCGACAGGGCGGGTCCGGGGCCAACGTCCTGACTTTC	CASRQGGSGANVLTF	-	TRBV19	TRBJ2-6	TRBD1
TGTGCCAGCAGCTTAGGTAGAGAGATGAACACTGAAGCTTTCTTT	CASSLGREMNTEAFF	-	TRBV7-8	TRBJ1-1	-